The 25 T cell receptor beta chains presented below share a single source sample, sequenced in a study of post-analysis software for immune sequencing data. Sequencing libraries made from TCR beta cDNA carried unique molecular identifiers. TCRdb re-called the PCR reads through MiXCR, storing one row per CDR3 protein. The top ten hold more than 1.5% of the sample, which has roughly 600,000 distinct CDR3 sequences, about 44% seen once. Whole-study results and caveats: A handful of TRBV segments occurring more often in patients than controls included TRBV5-6, TRBV5-1 and TRBV20-1.

Their antigen targets remain unknown. What was sequenced was blood. All receptors derive from a girl aged 10-17 years with multiple sclerosis.

This chain joins TRBV3-1 and TRBJ2-4; TRBD1 agrees at 11 bases. J lost 0 bases, V lost 0 bases, and 7 bases had no gene match. Germline V gene data show CDR1 as LGHDT and CDR2 as YNNKEL (reference sequence). This CDR3 region has 19 residues. For the CDR3, the DNA is TGTGCCAGCAGCCAAGAGGACAGGGGGCTCTCCCTAGCCAAAAACATTCAGTACTTC. It codes for CASSQEDRGLSLAKNIQYF.

The rearrangement joins TRBV11-1 to TRBJ2-1; 14 nucleotides line up with TRBD2. Germline V gene sequence: CDR1 SGHAT, CDR2 FQDESV (reference sequence). The CDR3 runs 15 residues. The V gene end was trimmed by 4 bases and the J gene end by 6 bases; junction bases not matched to a gene: 2. The CDR3: CASSSGLAGGNEQFF. In nucleotides, the CDR3 is TGTGCCAGCAGCTCAGGACTAGCGGGAGGCAATGAGCAGTTCTTC.

This clonotype was seen only a few times. The chain couples TRBV9 to TRBJ2-1; D is undetermined. The V and J ends lost 0 bases and 2 bases respectively, with 6 bases between them. Germline V CDR1 and CDR2: SGDLS, YYNGEE. The CDR3 has 14 amino acids. The DNA of the CDR3 is TGTGCCAGCAGCGTAGCAGACCCCTACAATGAGCAGTTCTTC. Its translation: CASSVADPYNEQFF.

This rearrangement joins TRBV15 to TRBJ1-2, with 9 bases lining up with TRBD1. Germline V gene lookup returns CDR1 LNHNV and CDR2 YYDKDF (reference sequence). This CDR3 has 17 residues. Trimming took 2 bases from V and 4 from J; bases not matched to a gene: 11. The CDR3 DNA reads TGTGCCACCAGCAGACCTGGACAGGGGATCAGGGGCTATGGCTACACCTTC. Translated, it gives CATSRPGQGIRGYGYTF.

The chain carries TRBV11-2 and TRBJ2-3; 7 nucleotides line up with TRBD2. The CDR3 spans 18 residues. From germline, CDR1 is SGHAT and CDR2 FQNNGV. V lost 4 bases, J lost 9 bases, and 22 bases stayed unmatched. DNA of the CDR3: TGTGCCAGCAGCTCCCCGGGAGGACTTATCCTCTCCCTAGCCACGCAGTATTTT. Translated, it gives CASSSPGGLILSLATQYF.

The chain uses TRBV7-2 and TRBJ2-1; TRBD2 aligns across 10 bases. Per the germline V gene, CDR1 is SGHTA and CDR2 is FQGNSA. V was pared by 1 base and J by 4 bases, with 4 bases of the junction left unmatched. This CDR3 is built from 16 residues. The CDR3: CASSLEASGSYNEQFF. CDR3 bases: TGTGCCAGCAGCTTAGAGGCTAGCGGGAGTTACAATGAGCAGTTCTTC.

V and J are TRBV6-5 and TRBJ1-4; the match to TRBD1 covers 10 bases. Germline V CDR1 and CDR2: MNHEY, SVGAGI. The V gene end was trimmed by 2 bases and the J gene end by 5 bases; junction bases not matched to a gene: 5. This CDR3 is built from 16 residues. The CDR3 is CASSYTLTGGNEKLFF. As DNA, the CDR3 is TGTGCCAGCAGTTACACCCTGACAGGGGGCAATGAAAAACTGTTTTTT.

The rearrangement links TRBV2 to TRBJ1-5, with D uncertain. CDR1 is SNHLY and CDR2 is FYNNEI in the germline V gene. V was clipped by 1 base and J by 3 bases, with 7 bases between them. This CDR3 has 14 amino acids. CDR3 coding DNA: TGTGCCAGCAGTGAAGACAGACTCAATCAGCCCCAGCATTTT. It translates to CASSEDRLNQPQHF. Filled out from reference TRBV2 and TRBJ1-5, the complete variable domain reads EPEVTQTPSHQVTQMGQEVILRCVPISNHLYFYWYRQILGQKVEFLVSFYNNEISEKSEIFDDQFSVERPDGSNFTLKIRSTKLEDSAMYFCASSEDRLNQPQHFGDGTRLSIL.

About this clonotype: It is likely a read error, because the conserved phenylalanine at the end of the CDR3 is missing. The J gene is TRBJ2-5, the V gene TRBV29-1, with 9 bases matching TRBD1. CDR3 length equals 15 residues. Germline trimming cut 5 bases from V and 5 bases from J; bases unmatched to any gene: 12. The germline gives CDR1 SQVTM, CDR2 ANQGSEA. CDR3 loop: CSVTPQGQGGETQYS. The CDR3 nucleotides read TGCAGCGTTACCCCACAGGGACAGGGAGGGGAGACCCAGTACTCC.

This chain joins TRBV3-1 and TRBJ2-7, with 10 positions matching TRBD2. This CDR3 comprises 16 residues. The trim removed 4 bases at V and 4 bases at J, leaving 10 bases unmatched. The germline V gene encodes CDR1 LGHDT and CDR2 YNNKEL (reference sequence). This CDR3 is CASSPISGRARYEQYF. The CDR3, as DNA: TGTGCCAGCAGCCCAATCAGCGGGAGGGCCAGGTACGAGCAGTACTTC.

This clonotype was counted between two and nine times. The V and J genes are TRBV20-1 and TRBJ2-7; no firm D call. Trimming cost V 0 bases and J 5 bases, with 17 bases left between them. The CDR3 loop spans 15 amino acids. Germline V CDR1 and CDR2: DFQATT, SNEGSKA (reference sequence). The CDR3 region has the DNA TGCAGTGCTAGAGATCCGAGTCCCCCCGGGCACGAGCAGTACTTC. Translated, it gives CSARDPSPPGHEQYF.

The rearrangement links TRBV11-2 to TRBJ2-2; D gene uncertain. V dropped 5 bases and J dropped 8 bases, with 21 bases sitting between them. Germline CDR1 and CDR2: SGHAT and FQNNGV. The CDR3 has 16 residues. CDR3 residues: CASSQPGYRSAGELFF. The CDR3 DNA sequence: TGTGCCAGCAGCCAACCGGGTTACCGCTCGGCGGGGGAGCTGTTTTTT.

The chain has TRBV20-1 and TRBJ2-4, with TRBD1 matching over 7 bases. The J call is doubtful: the DNA matches TRBJ2-7 better. Germline V CDR1 and CDR2: DFQATT, SNEGSKA (reference sequence). The CDR3 covers 13 residues. In DNA, the CDR3 is TGCAGTGCCCCGCAGACAGGGAGAAACGAGCAGTACTTC. Amino acid sequence: CSAPQTGRNEQYF.

This clonotype was seen only a few times. The CDR3 loop is CASSERAGEYNEQYF. The DNA of the CDR3 is TGTGCCAGCAGTGAAAGGGCAGGCGAGTACAATGAGCAGTACTTC. The rearrangement links TRBV6-1 to TRBJ2-1; D gene uncertain. The DNA matches TRBJ2-7 better at its end, which makes the J call doubtful. Germline V CDR1 and CDR2: MNHNS, SASEGT. The CDR3 consists of 15 residues.

Only a few counts were recorded for this clonotype. CDR3 residues: CASGRSGRALGEQFF. CDR3 coding DNA: TGTGCCAGTGGTCGGAGCGGGAGGGCCCTCGGGGAGCAGTTCTTC. V and J are TRBV7-9 and TRBJ2-1; 10 bases are a match to TRBD2. The CDR3 totals 15 residues. With V trimmed by 9 bases and J by 10 bases, 15 bases remained unmatched. Germline V gene lookup returns CDR1 SEHNR and CDR2 FQNEAQ (reference sequence).

This clonotype showed up just a few times. J is TRBJ2-7 and V is TRBV4-1; D possibly corresponds to TRBD2 (5 bases). The germline gives CDR1 MGHRA, CDR2 YSYEKL. This CDR3 spans 15 amino acids. V lost 3 bases and J 1 base, leaving 13 bases between the germline ends. DNA of the CDR3: TGCGCCAGCAGCCAGGTACCGGGATTGTCCTACGAGCAGTACTTC. Protein: CASSQVPGLSYEQYF.

This chain uses TRBV5-1 with TRBJ1-2, with D unclear. The V end was cut by 0 bases, the J end by 8 bases, with 14 bases between. The CDR3 loop spans 14 amino acids. The germline gives CDR1 SGHRS, CDR2 YFSETQ. CDR3 nucleotide sequence: TGCGCCAGCAGCTTGGCGAGTCCCCAGACGGGCTACACCTTC. This translates into CASSLASPQTGYTF.

The sample holds a few counts of this clonotype. The J gene is TRBJ2-3, the V gene TRBV6-5, with D possibly TRBD2 on 6 matching bases. The CDR3 length is 16 residues. From germline, CDR1 is MNHEY and CDR2 SVGAGI. The V gene lost 5 bases and the J gene lost 0 bases, with 15 bases spanning the gap. The CDR3 DNA reads TGTGCCAGCAGTCCAAGGGACTTCTTTAGCACAGATACGCAGTATTTT. Protein sequence: CASSPRDFFSTDTQYF.

The chain's CDR3 is CASSTPAGTRFF. DNA of the CDR3: TGTGCCAGCAGTACCCCCGCAGGGACGCGGTTCTTC. The J gene is TRBJ2-1, the V gene TRBV28; D is possibly TRBD1 or TRBD2 (5 bases each). V was clipped by 5 bases and J by 15 bases, with 17 bases between them. This CDR3 has 12 residues. The germline V gene has CDR1 MDHEN and CDR2 SYDVKM.

The V gene is TRBV7-9, the J gene TRBJ1-1; possibly TRBD1 for D (5 bases). CDR1 and CDR2 (germline): SEHNR, FQNEAQ (reference sequence). The germline V and J ends were trimmed by 3 bases and 5 bases, with 7 bases remaining between them. The CDR3 runs 12 residues. The CDR3 loop reads CASSFKGTEAFF. The CDR3 bases are TGTGCCAGCAGCTTTAAGGGGACTGAAGCTTTCTTT. The variable domain in full, with the rest retrieved from reference TRBV7-9 and TRBJ1-1, is DTGVSQNPRHKITKRGQNVTFRCDPISEHNRLYWYRQTLGQGPEFLTYFQNEAQLEKSRLLSDRFSAERPKGSFSTLEIQRTEQGDSAMYLCASSFKGTEAFFGQGTRLTVV.

The chain carries TRBV7-2 and TRBJ2-7, with 8 bases aligning to TRBD1. Germline CDR1 and CDR2: SGHTA and FQGNSA. V gave up 5 bases and J gave up 4 bases; unmatched junction bases: 7. The CDR3 has 14 amino acids. The CDR3 bases are TGTGCCAGCAGCGCCCAGGGGGCCGATTACGAGCAGTACTTC. The encoded protein is CASSAQGADYEQYF.

The chain links TRBV6-1 to TRBJ2-7; 9 bases are a match to TRBD1. The germline V gene encodes CDR1 MNHNS and CDR2 SASEGT. The V gene end was trimmed by 6 bases and the J gene end by 6 bases; junction bases not matched to a gene: 9. CDR3 length: 14 amino acids. CDR3: CASRIGQGNPEQYF. DNA of the CDR3: TGTGCCAGCAGAATAGGACAGGGGAATCCCGAGCAGTACTTC.

Points on this clonotype: A read error may account for a junction end that differs from germline. This chain links TRBV20-1 with TRBJ2-1, with D hard to call. The CDR3 totals 13 residues. Germline V gives CDR1 DFQATT, CDR2 SNEGSKA (reference sequence). CDR3 DNA sequence: TGCAGTGCTAGAGTTATTTCCTACGATGAGCAGTTCTTC. The encoded protein is CSARVISYDEQFF.

This clonotype was recorded a few times. The chain has TRBV5-6 and TRBJ2-1; 9 bases match TRBD2. Germline CDR1 SGHDT, CDR2 YYEEEE. With 0 bases clipped from V and 9 bases from J, the junction kept 1 base outside the gene matches. The CDR3 sequence is 13 residues long. CDR3 residues: CASSLELAGEQFF. CDR3 nucleotides: TGTGCCAGCAGCTTGGAACTAGCGGGTGAGCAGTTCTTC.

The rearrangement links TRBV27 to TRBJ2-1; the D is unclear. The CDR3 has 14 amino acids. Germline V CDR1 and CDR2: MNHEY, SMNVEV (reference sequence). Trimming left V 5 bases short and J 6 bases short, with 14 bases between. The DNA for the CDR3 is TGTGCCAGCAGTCTAATCACTGGGTGCAATGAGCAGTTCTTC. It translates to CASSLITGCNEQFF.